The 18 T cell receptor beta chains below were found in one sample sequenced in a study of OX40 agonist ivuxolimab in advanced cancers. The method was immunoSEQ multiplex PCR; TCRdb's version includes in-frame clones alone and lacks a portion of them. The table has 55,000 to 70,000 clones, 84% seen once. Specimen: CD4+ or CD8+ T cells sorted from blood, collected in a trial of the OX40 agonist ivuxolimab. All receptors come from an adult with an advanced solid tumor such as melanoma, head and neck, liver or kidney cancer.

The V gene is TRBV19, the J gene TRBJ1-1; the D is unclear. The V end lost 3 bases, the J end lost 0 bases, and 14 bases lay between the germline ends. CDR1 and CDR2 from the germline V gene are LNHDA and SQIVND (reference sequence). The CDR3 length is 16 residues. The CDR3 DNA sequence: TGTGCCAGTAGTATTGGCAGCGTAGTTATGAACACTGAAGCTTTCTTT. The encoded protein is CASSIGSVVMNTEAFF. The whole variable domain, remainder taken from reference TRBV19 and TRBJ1-1, is DGGITQSPKYLFRKEGQNVTLSCEQNLNHDAMYWYRQDPGQGLRLIYYSQIVNDFQKGDIAEGYSVSREKKESFPLTVTSAQKNPTAFYLCASSIGSVVMNTEAFFGQGTRLTVV.

This chain uses TRBV27 with TRBJ2-7; D possibly corresponds to TRBD1 (5 bases). Germline assignment: CDR1 MNHEY and CDR2 SMNVEV (reference sequence). The V and J ends lost 0 bases and 5 bases respectively, with 29 bases between them. This CDR3 has 20 amino acids. In DNA, the CDR3 is TGTGCCAGCAGTTTATCCCCCAGGGTGAAGCAGTCCCGTCGTCTCGACGAGCAGTACTTC. Amino acid sequence: CASSLSPRVKQSRRLDEQYF.

In this sample, this clone turned up once. The V call is TRBV5-6, the J call TRBJ1-4; perhaps TRBD1 as D (6 bases). This CDR3 comprises 13 residues. Trimming took 4 bases from V and 8 from J, leaving 12 bases between them. Germline CDR1 is SGHDT and CDR2 is YYEEEE. This chain's CDR3 is CASSIPTGEKLFF. The CDR3 nucleotides read TGTGCCAGCAGCATTCCCACAGGGGAAAAACTGTTTTTT.

V usage is TRBV7-2 and J usage is TRBJ2-7, with D hard to call. The ends were cut back, 3 bases at V and 3 bases at J, with 9 bases in the middle. The CDR3 consists of 13 residues. Germline V CDR1 and CDR2: SGHTA, FQGNSA. The DNA for the CDR3 is TGTGCCAGCAGCTTTGGCGGCCACTACGAGCAGTACTTC. Its translation: CASSFGGHYEQYF.

This clone was detected once. CDR3 nucleotide sequence: TGTGCCAGTAGTAAGGGGACAGGGGCAGATACGCAGTATTTT. It codes for CASSKGTGADTQYF. J is TRBJ2-3 and V is TRBV19, with 10 positions matching TRBD1. CDR3 length: 14 residues. CDR1 is LNHDA and CDR2 is SQIVND in the germline V gene (reference sequence). Trimming removed 4 bases from V and 4 bases from J; junction bases left unmatched: 2.

V gene TRBV9 combines with J gene TRBJ2-7; the D is unclear. CDR1 and CDR2 (germline): SGDLS, YYNGEE. V was clipped by 0 bases and J by 7 bases, with 11 bases between them. CDR3 length: 13 residues. The DNA for the CDR3 is TGTGCCAGCAGCGTAGGGCCGGTCGGGGAGCAGTACTTC. This gives the protein CASSVGPVGEQYF.

The chain is built from TRBV29-1 and TRBJ1-2; D remains ambiguous. V lost 7 bases and J 0 bases, leaving 15 bases between the germline ends. In germline, CDR1 is SQVTM, CDR2 ANQGSEA. The CDR3 sequence is 14 residues long. In DNA form, the CDR3 reads TGCAGCGGAGGGTCGGGCCCGCCTAACTATGGCTACACCTTC. It specifies CSGGSGPPNYGYTF.

This clone was seen once. The rearrangement joins TRBV6-5 to TRBJ1-5; 7 bases map to TRBD1. This CDR3 spans 15 amino acids. The V and J ends lost 6 bases and 1 base, in that order; junction bases with no gene match: 6. Germline V gives CDR1 MNHEY, CDR2 SVGAGI. The CDR3 is CASRQGRESNQPQHF. The CDR3 nucleotides are TGTGCCAGCAGACAGGGGAGGGAAAGCAATCAGCCCCAGCATTTT.

This chain connects TRBV11-2 to TRBJ1-1; D not resolved. This CDR3 comprises 14 residues. V lost 0 bases and J lost 11, with 16 bases in between. CDR1 SGHAT and CDR2 FQNNGV come from the germline V gene. In DNA form, the CDR3 reads TGTGCCAGCAGCTTAGATCGAATAGGGTCTGGGGCTTTCTTT. Translating it yields CASSLDRIGSGAFF.

V usage is TRBV5-5 and J usage is TRBJ2-7; weak D call: TRBD2 (6 bases). Trimming stripped 0 bases from V and 4 bases from J, with 14 bases between. The CDR3 consists of 15 residues. Germline assignment: CDR1 SGHKS and CDR2 YYEKEE (reference sequence). The CDR3 coding sequence is TGTGCCAGCAGCTTGGCCGGGGGAGGATCGTACGAGCAGTACTTC. Its translation: CASSLAGGGSYEQYF.

The genes are TRBV19 and TRBJ2-3; the D gene is possibly TRBD2 (6 bases). Germline CDR1 is LNHDA and CDR2 is SQIVND (reference sequence). The CDR3 is 16 amino acids. Trimming pared 2 bases from V and 0 bases from J, leaving 12 bases between. CDR3 sequence reads: CASSILGGGSTDTQYF. CDR3 sequence (DNA): TGTGCCAGTAGTATATTGGGAGGAGGTAGCACAGATACGCAGTATTTT. Full variable domain (outside the CDR3, taken from reference TRBV19 and TRBJ2-3): DGGITQSPKYLFRKEGQNVTLSCEQNLNHDAMYWYRQDPGQGLRLIYYSQIVNDFQKGDIAEGYSVSREKKESFPLTVTSAQKNPTAFYLCASSILGGGSTDTQYFGPGTRLTVL.

This clone was counted only a few times. This chain uses TRBV6-5 with TRBJ1-2, with 9 bases aligning to TRBD1. In germline, CDR1 is MNHEY, CDR2 SVGAGI. The CDR3 sequence is 15 residues long. With 7 bases clipped from V and 0 bases from J, the junction kept 6 bases outside the gene matches. The chain's CDR3 is CASTTGGAANYGYTF. As DNA, the CDR3 is TGTGCCAGCACTACAGGGGGCGCAGCTAACTATGGCTACACCTTC.

The chain carries TRBV2 and TRBJ2-7; no firm D call. The CDR3 is 12 amino acids. The V end was cut by 4 bases, the J end by 0 bases, with 4 bases between. Germline V gives CDR1 SNHLY, CDR2 FYNNEI. The CDR3 bases are TGTGCCAGCAGTGCCCCCTCCTACGAGCAGTACTTC. Translation gives CASSAPSYEQYF.

This clone was counted between two and nine times. The chain links TRBV5-5 to TRBJ2-7, with TRBD1 matching 7 bases. CDR1 and CDR2 (germline): SGHKS, YYEKEE (reference sequence). Losses at the gene ends were 7 bases for V and 6 bases for J; bases not matched to a gene: 10. The length of the CDR3 is 13 residues. The CDR3 loop reads CASSRIGTVEQYF. Here the CDR3 DNA reads TGTGCCAGCTCTCGCATCGGGACAGTCGAGCAGTACTTC.

This clone was counted between two and nine times. DNA of the CDR3: TGCGCCAGCAGCCTGGCGACAGGGGTTTACGAGCAGTACTTC. It specifies CASSLATGVYEQYF. The genes are TRBV5-1 and TRBJ2-7, with 8 bases that match TRBD1. CDR3 length: 14 residues. Per germline, CDR1 SGHRS and CDR2 YFSETQ. J was trimmed by 4 bases and V by 4 bases; bases with no gene match: 7.

The rearrangement joins TRBV5-4 to TRBJ2-1, with 11 bases that match TRBD2. V lost 4 bases and J lost 5; bases outside the gene matches: 8. CDR3 length equals 16 residues. CDR1 and CDR2 from the germline V gene are SGHNT and YYREEE (reference sequence). Written as DNA, the CDR3 is TGTGCCAGCAGCCCCCCCATAGCGGGGGGGAACAATGAGCAGTTCTTC. It is translated as CASSPPIAGGNNEQFF.

The rearrangement links TRBV7-8 to TRBJ2-1; a weak D match, TRBD2 (5 bases). This CDR3 contains 16 residues. V was cut by 3 bases and J by 0 bases, with 12 bases left in between. CDR1 and CDR2 (germline): SGHVS, FQNEAQ. CDR3 in DNA: TGTGCCAGCAGCTTTGGTCAAGGGAGCTCCTACAATGAGCAGTTCTTC. Its translation is CASSFGQGSSYNEQFF.

The chain recombines TRBV21-1 with TRBJ1-1; the D call TRBD1 from the table was never checked on the DNA. TRBV21-1 is designated a pseudogene. This CDR3 has 18 amino acids. DNA of the CDR3: TGTGCCAGCAGCAAAGCCAGGCCCAGGGCTATATCGAACACTGAAGCTTTCTTT. This gives the protein CASSKARPRAISNTEAFF.